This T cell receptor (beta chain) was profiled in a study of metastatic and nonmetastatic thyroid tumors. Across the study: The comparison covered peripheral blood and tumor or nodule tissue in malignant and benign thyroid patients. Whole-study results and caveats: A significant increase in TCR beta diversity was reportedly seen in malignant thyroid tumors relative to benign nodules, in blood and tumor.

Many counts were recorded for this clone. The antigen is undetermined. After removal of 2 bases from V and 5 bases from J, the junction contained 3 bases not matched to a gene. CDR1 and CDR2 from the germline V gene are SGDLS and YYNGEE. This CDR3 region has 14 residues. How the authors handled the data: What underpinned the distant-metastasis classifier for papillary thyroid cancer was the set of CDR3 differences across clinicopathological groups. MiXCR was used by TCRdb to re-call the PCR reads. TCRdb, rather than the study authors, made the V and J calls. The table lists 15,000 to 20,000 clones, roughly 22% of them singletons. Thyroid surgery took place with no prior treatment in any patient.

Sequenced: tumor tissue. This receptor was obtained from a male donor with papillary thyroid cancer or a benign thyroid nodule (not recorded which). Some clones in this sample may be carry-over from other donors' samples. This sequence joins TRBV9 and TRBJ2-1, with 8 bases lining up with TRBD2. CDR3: CASSVAGGNNEQFF. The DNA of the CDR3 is TGTGCCAGCAGCGTGGCGGGAGGTAACAATGAGCAGTTCTTC. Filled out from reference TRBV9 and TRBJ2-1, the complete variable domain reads DSGVTQTPKHLITATGQRVTLRCSPRSGDLSVYWYQQSLDQGLQFLIQYYNGEERAKGNILERFSAQQFPDLHSELNLSSLELGDSALYFCASSVAGGNNEQFFGPGTRLTVL.